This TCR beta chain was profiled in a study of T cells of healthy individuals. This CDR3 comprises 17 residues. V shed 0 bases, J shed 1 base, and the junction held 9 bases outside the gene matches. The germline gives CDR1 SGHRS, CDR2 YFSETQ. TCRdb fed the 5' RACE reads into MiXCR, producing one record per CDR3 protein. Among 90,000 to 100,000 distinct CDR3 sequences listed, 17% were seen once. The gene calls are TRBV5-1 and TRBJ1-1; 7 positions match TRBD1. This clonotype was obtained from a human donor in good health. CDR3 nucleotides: TGCGCCAGCAGCTTGGAGCCAGGGGGTATCCCGAACACTGAAGCTTTCTTT. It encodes CASSLEPGGIPNTEAFF.